This T cell receptor (beta chain) was captured in a study of OX40 agonist ivuxolimab in advanced cancers. Study as a whole: The drug used for patients, ivuxolimab, was an agonistic anti-OX40 (CD134) antibody. Patients received intravenous ivuxolimab every 2 weeks at 0.01 to 10 mg/kg. Findings of the study overall: At doses 0.1 to 3.0 mg/kg, CD4+ and CD8+ clones expanded.

Notes on this clone: Its antigen remains unknown.

Clones were read by immunoSEQ multiplex PCR, and TCRdb kept only the in-frame ones, dropping some. The sample comprises about 73,000 clones, about nine tenths of which are singletons, and 11% rests with the top ten. The V gene end was trimmed by 4 bases and the J gene end by 10 bases; junction bases not matched to a gene: 6. The germline V gene has CDR1 SGHTA and CDR2 FQGTGA. The CDR3 totals 13 residues. The TCR comes from an adult with an advanced solid tumor such as melanoma, head and neck, liver or kidney cancer. The sample was CD4+ or CD8+ T cells sorted from blood, taken in a trial of the OX40 agonist ivuxolimab. The chain is built from TRBV7-3 and TRBJ2-1; 8 bases fit TRBD1. CDR3: CASSSYRGNEQFF. The CDR3 region has the DNA TGTGCCAGCAGCTCCTACAGGGGGAACGAGCAGTTCTTC.